This entry lists 3 T cell receptor beta chains sequenced from one sample in a study of blood T cell repertoires in COVID-19. The protocol was immunoSEQ multiplex PCR, while the TCRdb copy is restricted to in-frame clones and leaves out a portion. This sample has fewer than 85,000 clones, with 90% found just once. The sequenced sample consisted of peripheral blood. The receptors were gathered from a woman aged 50 to 65 in a cohort sampled during active COVID-19.

The chain has TRBV6-6 and TRBJ1-1; D is undetermined. This CDR3 is 13 amino acids long. The V gene lost 2 bases and the J gene lost 0 bases, with 4 bases spanning the gap. Looked up from germline, CDR1 is MNHNY and CDR2 is SVGAGI (reference sequence). CDR3 loop: CASSYTVNTEAFF. The DNA of the CDR3 is TGTGCCAGCAGTTACACGGTGAACACTGAAGCTTTCTTT.

The rearrangement uses TRBV18 and TRBJ2-1; 7 bases agree with TRBD1. V shed 4 bases and J 1 base; nucleotides not matched to a gene: 1. CDR3 length: 14 residues. Germline CDR1 is KGHSH and CDR2 is LQKENI. In DNA form, the CDR3 reads TGTGCCAGCTCACGACAGGGATCCTACAATGAGCAGTTCTTC. Translation gives CASSRQGSYNEQFF.

V and J are TRBV5-6 and TRBJ1-1, with D hard to call. Trimming took off 1 base at V and 2 bases at J, with 9 bases between the two ends. This CDR3 has 14 amino acids. The germline gives CDR1 SGHDT, CDR2 YYEEEE. CDR3 bases: TGTGCCAGCAGCTTGCGGCGGCTAAACACTGAAGCTTTCTTT. Its protein product is CASSLRRLNTEAFF.